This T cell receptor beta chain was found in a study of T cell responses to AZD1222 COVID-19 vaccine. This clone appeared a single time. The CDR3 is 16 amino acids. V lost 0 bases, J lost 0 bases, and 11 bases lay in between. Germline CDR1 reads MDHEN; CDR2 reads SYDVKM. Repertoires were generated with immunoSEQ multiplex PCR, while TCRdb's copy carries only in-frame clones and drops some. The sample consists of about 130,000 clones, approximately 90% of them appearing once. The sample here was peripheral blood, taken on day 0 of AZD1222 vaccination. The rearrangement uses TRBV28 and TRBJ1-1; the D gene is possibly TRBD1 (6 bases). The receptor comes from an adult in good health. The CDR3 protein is CASSLWGGTMNTEAFF. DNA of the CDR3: TGTGCCAGCAGTTTATGGGGCGGGACAATGAACACTGAAGCTTTCTTT. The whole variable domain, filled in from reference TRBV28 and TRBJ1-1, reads DVKVTQSSRYLVKRTGEKVFLECVQDMDHENMFWYRQDPGLGLRLIYFSYDVKMKEKGDIPEGYSVSREKKERFSLILESASTNQTSMYLCASSLWGGTMNTEAFFGQGTRLTVV.